The rows below give T cell receptor beta chains drawn from one sample of a study of T-cell reconstitution after alpha-beta-depleted transplantation in children. A single record per CDR3 protein comes from TCRdb applying MiXCR to the PCR reads. The data hold hundreds of thousands of distinct CDR3 sequences, with around 16% observed a single time. The material was PBMCs from the stem cell graft donor, obtained from the stem cell graft. These receptors all stem from a human donor who donated a stem cell graft to a child with acute lymphoblastic leukemia. The CDR3 runs from the conserved cysteine through the conserved F or W. D genes are given only for firm matches. Clone size is stated in some rows and not others, as once, few, many or a class when expanded.

v_gene: TRBV7-9
j_gene: TRBJ2-7
d_gene: -
abundance: -
len: 14
CDR3nt: TGTGCCAGCAGCAATCTGGGGGCAGAGGACGAGCAGTACTTC
CDR3aa: CASSNLGAEDEQYF

v_gene: TRBV7-8
j_gene: TRBJ1-3
d_gene: TRBD1
abundance: -
len: 17
CDR3nt: TGTGCCAGCAGCTTGACAGGGTCGACCCTCTCTGGAAACACCATATATTTT
CDR3aa: CASSLTGSTLSGNTIYF

v_gene: TRBV11-1
j_gene: TRBJ2-1
d_gene: TRBD2
abundance: -
len: 16
CDR3nt: TGTGCCAGCAGCGGATATACTAGCGGTCTTGGGCATGAGCAGTTCTTC
CDR3aa: CASSGYTSGLGHEQFF

v_gene: TRBV7-2
j_gene: TRBJ2-7
d_gene: TRBD2
abundance: few
len: 15
CDR3nt: TGTGCCAGCAGCTTAGCTAGCGGGGCTCCCTACGAGCAGTACTTC
CDR3aa: CASSLASGAPYEQYF

v_gene: TRBV12-3/TRBV12-4
j_gene: TRBJ2-1
d_gene: -
abundance: -
len: 12
CDR3nt: TGTGCCAGCAGTGAGGGGAACAATGAGCAGTTCTTC
CDR3aa: CASSEGNNEQFF

v_gene: TRBV7-2
j_gene: TRBJ1-6
d_gene: -
abundance: -
len: 18
CDR3nt: TGTGCCAGCAGCCTACGCAGGGACCAAAGCTCCTATAATTCACCCCTCCACTTT
CDR3aa: CASSLRRDQSSYNSPLHF

v_gene: TRBV7-3
j_gene: TRBJ2-2
d_gene: -
abundance: -
len: 17
CDR3nt: TGTGCCAGCAGCTTAACACCCGGGGGGCAAGACACCGGGGAGCTGTTTTTT
CDR3aa: CASSLTPGGQDTGELFF

v_gene: TRBV20-1
j_gene: TRBJ2-1
d_gene: TRBD2
abundance: -
len: 14
CDR3nt: TGCAGTGCCCTGCGGGGGATTCTATACAATGAGCAGTTCTTC
CDR3aa: CSALRGILYNEQFF

v_gene: TRBV3-1
j_gene: TRBJ2-1
d_gene: TRBD2
abundance: -
len: 14
CDR3nt: TGTGCCAGCAGCCACCCGGGAGGCCACAATGAGCAGTTCTTC
CDR3aa: CASSHPGGHNEQFF

v_gene: TRBV7-6
j_gene: TRBJ2-7
d_gene: TRBD2
abundance: -
len: 15
CDR3nt: TGTGCCAGCAGCTCGGGACTAGCGGGAGTTGGCGAGCAGTACTTC
CDR3aa: CASSSGLAGVGEQYF

v_gene: TRBV29-1
j_gene: TRBJ1-5
d_gene: -
abundance: -
len: 13
CDR3nt: TGCAGCGTTGAAAGGAGTCCGGGAGAGCCCCAGCATTTT
CDR3aa: CSVERSPGEPQHF

v_gene: TRBV6-1
j_gene: TRBJ1-6
d_gene: -
abundance: few
len: 15
CDR3nt: TGTGCCAGCAGTGAAGCGCGGGATAGGGGATCACCCCTCCACTTT
CDR3aa: CASSEARDRGSPLHF

v_gene: TRBV5-6
j_gene: TRBJ2-1
d_gene: TRBD1
abundance: few
len: 15
CDR3nt: TGTGCCAGCAGCTTGGACAACCCAGGGGGCAATGAGCAGTTCTTC
CDR3aa: CASSLDNPGGNEQFF

v_gene: TRBV10-3
j_gene: TRBJ2-7
d_gene: TRBD2
abundance: once
len: 14
CDR3nt: TGTGCCATCAGTGTAGCGGGAGCCCCCTACGAGCAGTACTTC
CDR3aa: CAISVAGAPYEQYF

v_gene: TRBV6-1
j_gene: TRBJ2-7
d_gene: -
abundance: -
len: 16
CDR3nt: TGTGCCAGCATAGACACCTCCGGGACGCCTTCCTACGAGCAGTACTTC
CDR3aa: CASIDTSGTPSYEQYF

v_gene: TRBV5-1
j_gene: TRBJ2-1
d_gene: -
abundance: -
len: 15
CDR3nt: TGCGCCAGCAGCTTGATGCGGGACGCCTACAATGAGCAGTTCTTC
CDR3aa: CASSLMRDAYNEQFF

v_gene: TRBV5-1
j_gene: TRBJ1-2
d_gene: -
abundance: few
len: 13
CDR3nt: TGCGCCAGCAGTATCGAGCCCATCTATGGCTACACCTTC
CDR3aa: CASSIEPIYGYTF

v_gene: TRBV19
j_gene: TRBJ2-7
d_gene: -
abundance: -
len: 13
CDR3nt: TGTGCCAGTAGTATGGCATCCCCCTACGAGCAGTACTTC
CDR3aa: CASSMASPYEQYF

v_gene: TRBV4-1
j_gene: TRBJ1-1
d_gene: TRBD1
abundance: -
len: 14
CDR3nt: TGCGCCAGCGCCGACCGGACAGGGCGCACTGAAGCTTTCTTT
CDR3aa: CASADRTGRTEAFF

v_gene: TRBV29-1
j_gene: TRBJ1-1
d_gene: -
abundance: many
len: 13
CDR3nt: TGCAGCGCGCCGGGACGTGTGAACACTGAAGCTTTCTTT
CDR3aa: CSAPGRVNTEAFF